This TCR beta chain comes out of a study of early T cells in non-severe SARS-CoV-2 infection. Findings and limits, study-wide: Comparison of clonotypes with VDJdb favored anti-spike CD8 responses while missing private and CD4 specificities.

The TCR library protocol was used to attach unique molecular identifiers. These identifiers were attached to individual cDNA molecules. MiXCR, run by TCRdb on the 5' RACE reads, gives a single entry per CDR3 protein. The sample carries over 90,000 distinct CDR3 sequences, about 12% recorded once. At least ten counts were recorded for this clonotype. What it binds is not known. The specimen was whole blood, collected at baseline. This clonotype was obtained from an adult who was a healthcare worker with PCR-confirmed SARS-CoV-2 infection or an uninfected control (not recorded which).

Here the CDR3 DNA reads TGTGCCACCAGCCTCGGACAGTTATACCAGCCCCAGCATTTT. Residues: CATSLGQLYQPQHF. The chain carries TRBV24-1 and TRBJ1-5; tentative D call: TRBD1 (6 bases). V lost 7 bases and J lost 7, with 16 bases in between. CDR1 KGHDR and CDR2 SFDVKD come from the germline V gene. The CDR3 covers 14 residues.